What follows are 6 T cell receptor beta chains derived from one specimen sequenced in a study of T-cell reconstitution after alpha-beta-depleted transplantation in children. Preparation of the TCRbeta library was carried out with unique molecular identifiers. TCRdb re-called the PCR reads through MiXCR, storing one row per CDR3 protein. The data contain about 510,000 distinct CDR3 sequences, about 10% of them seen just once; the ten biggest clones take up 12% to 15%. Here the sequenced sample was PBMCs, mostly from graft donor cells, taken 180 days after TCRalphabeta/CD19-depleted stem cell transplant. These TCRs come from a female patient between 2 and 15 years old who had a stem cell transplant for aplastic anemia, so the T cells may come from the graft donor.

This clonotype was counted a few times. V usage is TRBV6-2 or TRBV6-3 and J usage is TRBJ2-1; 14 bases are a match to TRBD2. The CDR3 extends over 21 amino acids. Trimming removed 0 bases from V and 6 bases from J; junction bases left unmatched: 16. CDR1 is MNHEY and CDR2 is SVGEGT in the germline V gene. CDR3 residues: CASSYSRLAGGPGELFNEQFF. In nucleotides, the CDR3 is TGTGCCAGCAGTTACTCGAGACTAGCGGGAGGGCCGGGAGAACTTTTCAATGAGCAGTTCTTC.

This clonotype was picked up many times. The gene calls are TRBV6-1 and TRBJ2-1; 7 positions match TRBD2. Trimming removed 5 bases from V and 2 bases from J; junction bases left unmatched: 3. The CDR3 length is 14 residues. Germline CDR1 and CDR2: MNHNS and SASEGT. CDR3 loop: CASSPGTTYNEQFF. The CDR3 bases are TGTGCCAGCAGTCCCGGGACTACCTACAATGAGCAGTTCTTC.

Only a few counts were recorded for this clonotype. V usage is TRBV6-1 and J usage is TRBJ2-7; TRBD1 aligns across 9 bases. V lost 4 bases to trimming and J lost 9 bases; unmatched junction nucleotides: 10. CDR1 MNHNS and CDR2 SASEGT come from the germline V gene. The CDR3 is made up of 14 amino acids. In nucleotides, the CDR3 is TGTGCCAGCAGTGCCGGGACAGGGTCGTCCGGGCAGTACTTC. It specifies CASSAGTGSSGQYF.

This clonotype has a count of ten or more. The chain combines TRBV29-1 with TRBJ2-3; 7 bases align to TRBD1. Germline assignment: CDR1 SQVTM and CDR2 ANQGSEA. The CDR3 runs 15 residues. V was pared by 6 bases and J by 1 base, with 10 bases of the junction left unmatched. As DNA, the CDR3 is TGCAGCGTGGAGACTACAGGGGCGGGCACAGATACGCAGTATTTT. This gives the protein CSVETTGAGTDTQYF.

In this sample, this clonotype turned up a few times. V usage is TRBV12-3 or TRBV12-4 and J usage is TRBJ1-2; D is unresolved. V lost 11 bases to trimming and J lost 7 bases, with 14 bases between them. The CDR3 length is 11 residues. In DNA, the CDR3 is TGTGCCGCGGGCAGAAAAGGTGGCTACACCTTC. It is translated as CAAGRKGGYTF.

The chain combines TRBV7-9 with TRBJ2-1; 9 bases are shared with TRBD2. The CDR3 has 13 amino acids. Germline V gene data show CDR1 as SEHNR and CDR2 as FQNEAQ (reference sequence). Trimming cost V 7 bases and J 8 bases; bases outside gene matches: 6. CDR3 sequence reads: CASTVAGAHEQFF. The DNA for the CDR3 is TGTGCCAGCACGGTAGCGGGAGCCCATGAGCAGTTCTTC. The variable domain in full, completed from reference TRBV7-9 and TRBJ2-1, reads DTGVSQNPRHKITKRGQNVTFRCDPISEHNRLYWYRQTLGQGPEFLTYFQNEAQLEKSRLLSDRFSAERPKGSFSTLEIQRTEQGDSAMYLCASTVAGAHEQFFGPGTRLTVL.